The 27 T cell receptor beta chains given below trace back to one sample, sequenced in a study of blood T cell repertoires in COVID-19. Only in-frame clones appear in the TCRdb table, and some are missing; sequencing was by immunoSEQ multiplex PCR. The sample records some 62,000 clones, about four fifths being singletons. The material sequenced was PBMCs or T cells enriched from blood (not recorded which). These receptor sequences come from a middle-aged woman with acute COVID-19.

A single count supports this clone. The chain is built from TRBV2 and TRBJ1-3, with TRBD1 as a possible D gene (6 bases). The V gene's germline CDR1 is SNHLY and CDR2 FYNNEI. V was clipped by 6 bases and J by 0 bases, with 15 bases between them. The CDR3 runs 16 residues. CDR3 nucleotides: TGTGCCAGCAGACGAGAAAGGACAGACTCTGGAAACACCATATATTTT. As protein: CASRRERTDSGNTIYF.

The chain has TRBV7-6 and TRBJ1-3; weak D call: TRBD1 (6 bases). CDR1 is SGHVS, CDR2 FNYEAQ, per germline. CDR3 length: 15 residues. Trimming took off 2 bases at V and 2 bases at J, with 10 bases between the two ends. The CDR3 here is CASSLTEGAGNTIYF. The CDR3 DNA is TGTGCCAGCAGCTTAACCGAGGGGGCTGGAAACACCATATATTTT.

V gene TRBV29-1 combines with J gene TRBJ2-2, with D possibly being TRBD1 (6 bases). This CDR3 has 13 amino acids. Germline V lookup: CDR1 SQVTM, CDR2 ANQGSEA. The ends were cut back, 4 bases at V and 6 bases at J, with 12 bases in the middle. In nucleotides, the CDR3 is TGCAGCGTTGGGGACAATGGGCCCGGGGAGCTGTTTTTT. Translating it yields CSVGDNGPGELFF.

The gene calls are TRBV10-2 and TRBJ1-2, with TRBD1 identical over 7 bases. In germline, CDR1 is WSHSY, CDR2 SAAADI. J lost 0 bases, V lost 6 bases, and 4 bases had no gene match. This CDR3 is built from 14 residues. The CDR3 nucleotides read TGCGCCAGCAGCGAGCAGGGGGCTAACTATGGCTACACCTTC. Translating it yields CASSEQGANYGYTF.

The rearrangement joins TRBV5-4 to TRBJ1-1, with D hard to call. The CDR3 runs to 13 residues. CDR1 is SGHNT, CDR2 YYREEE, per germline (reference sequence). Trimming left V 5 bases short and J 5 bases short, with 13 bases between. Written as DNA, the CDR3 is TGTGCCAGCAGACCCGTCCGGGGAACTGAAGCTTTCTTT. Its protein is CASRPVRGTEAFF.

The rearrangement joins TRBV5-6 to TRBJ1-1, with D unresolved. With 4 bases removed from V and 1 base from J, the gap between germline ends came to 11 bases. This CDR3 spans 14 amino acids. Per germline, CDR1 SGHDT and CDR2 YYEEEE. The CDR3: CASSPVVPNTEAFF. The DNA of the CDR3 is TGTGCCAGCAGCCCGGTAGTCCCGAACACTGAAGCTTTCTTT.

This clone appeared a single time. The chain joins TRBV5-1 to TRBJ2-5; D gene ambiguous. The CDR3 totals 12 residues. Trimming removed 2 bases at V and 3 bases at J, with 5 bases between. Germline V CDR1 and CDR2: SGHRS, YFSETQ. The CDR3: CASSLREETQYF. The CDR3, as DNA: TGCGCCAGCAGCTTACGAGAAGAGACCCAGTACTTC.

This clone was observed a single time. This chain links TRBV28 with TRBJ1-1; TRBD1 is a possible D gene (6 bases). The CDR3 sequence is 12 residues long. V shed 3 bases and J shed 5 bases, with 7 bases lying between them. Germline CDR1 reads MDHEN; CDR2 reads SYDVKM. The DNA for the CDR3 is TGTGCCAGCAGTTTCGGACAGACTGAAGCTTTCTTT. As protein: CASSFGQTEAFF.

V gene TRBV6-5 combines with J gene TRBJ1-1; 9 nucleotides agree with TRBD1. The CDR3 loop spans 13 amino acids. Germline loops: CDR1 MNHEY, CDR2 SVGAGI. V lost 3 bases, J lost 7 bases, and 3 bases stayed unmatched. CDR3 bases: TGTGCCAGCAGTTATACAGGGGGCATTGAAGCTTTCTTT. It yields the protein CASSYTGGIEAFF.

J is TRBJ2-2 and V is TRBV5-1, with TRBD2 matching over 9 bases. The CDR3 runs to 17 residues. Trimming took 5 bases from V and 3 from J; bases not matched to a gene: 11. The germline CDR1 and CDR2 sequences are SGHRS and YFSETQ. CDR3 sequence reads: CASRTRQRGDHTGELFF. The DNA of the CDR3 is TGCGCCAGCAGAACGCGCCAGCGGGGGGACCACACCGGGGAGCTGTTTTTT.

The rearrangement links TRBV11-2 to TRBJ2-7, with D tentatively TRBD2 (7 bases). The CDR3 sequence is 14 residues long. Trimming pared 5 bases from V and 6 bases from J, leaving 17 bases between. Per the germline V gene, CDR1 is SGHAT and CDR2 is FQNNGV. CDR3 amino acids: CASSPAGGGSEQYF. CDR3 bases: TGTGCCAGCAGCCCCGCCGGGGGCGGGAGCGAGCAGTACTTC.

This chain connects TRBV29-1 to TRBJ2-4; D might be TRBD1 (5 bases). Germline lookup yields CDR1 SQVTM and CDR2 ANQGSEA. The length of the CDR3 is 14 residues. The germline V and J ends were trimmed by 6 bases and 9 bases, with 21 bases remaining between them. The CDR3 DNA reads TGCAGCGTCGGCTCTGGGGCCCCCCGTCGCATTCAGTACTTC. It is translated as CSVGSGAPRRIQYF.

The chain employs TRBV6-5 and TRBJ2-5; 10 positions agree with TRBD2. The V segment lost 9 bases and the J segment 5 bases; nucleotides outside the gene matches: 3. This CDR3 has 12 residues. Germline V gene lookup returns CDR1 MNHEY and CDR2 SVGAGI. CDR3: CAREREGETQYF. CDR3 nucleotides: TGTGCCAGAGAGCGGGAGGGGGAGACCCAGTACTTC.

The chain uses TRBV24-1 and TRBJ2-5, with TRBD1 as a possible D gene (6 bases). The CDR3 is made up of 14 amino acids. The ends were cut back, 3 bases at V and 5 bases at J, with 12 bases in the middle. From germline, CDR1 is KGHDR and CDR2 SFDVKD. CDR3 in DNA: TGTGCCACCAGTGATCCCACAGGGTTTGAGACCCAGTACTTC. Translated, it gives CATSDPTGFETQYF.

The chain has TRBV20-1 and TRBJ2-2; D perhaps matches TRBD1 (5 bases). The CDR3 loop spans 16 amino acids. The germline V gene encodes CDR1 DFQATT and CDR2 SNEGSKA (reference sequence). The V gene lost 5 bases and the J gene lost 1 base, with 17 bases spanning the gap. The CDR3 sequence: CSARALTAKNTGELFF. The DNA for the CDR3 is TGCAGTGCTCGTGCACTGACAGCGAAGAACACCGGGGAGCTGTTTTTT.

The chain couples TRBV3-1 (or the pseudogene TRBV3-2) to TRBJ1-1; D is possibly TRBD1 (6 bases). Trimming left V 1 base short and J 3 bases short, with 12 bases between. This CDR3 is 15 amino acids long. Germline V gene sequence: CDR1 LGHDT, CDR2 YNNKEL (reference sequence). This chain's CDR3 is CASSQGRGWDTEAFF. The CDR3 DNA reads TGTGCCAGCAGCCAAGGCAGGGGCTGGGACACTGAAGCTTTCTTT.

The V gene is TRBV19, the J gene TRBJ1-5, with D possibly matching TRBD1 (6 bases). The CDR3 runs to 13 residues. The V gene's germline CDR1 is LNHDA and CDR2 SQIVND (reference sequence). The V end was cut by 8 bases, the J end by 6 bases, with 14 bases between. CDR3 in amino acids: CASAAGGAQPQHF. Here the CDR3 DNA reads TGTGCCAGTGCAGCGGGGGGGGCTCAGCCCCAGCATTTT. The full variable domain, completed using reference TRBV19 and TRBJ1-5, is DGGITQSPKYLFRKEGQNVTLSCEQNLNHDAMYWYRQDPGQGLRLIYYSQIVNDFQKGDIAEGYSVSREKKESFPLTVTSAQKNPTAFYLCASAAGGAQPQHFGDGTRLSIL.

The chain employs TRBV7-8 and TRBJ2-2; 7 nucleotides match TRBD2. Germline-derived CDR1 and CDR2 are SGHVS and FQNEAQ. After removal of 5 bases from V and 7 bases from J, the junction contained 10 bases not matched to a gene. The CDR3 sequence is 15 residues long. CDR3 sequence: CASSHLGRENGELFF. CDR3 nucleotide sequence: TGTGCCAGCAGCCACCTGGGGCGGGAGAACGGGGAGCTGTTTTTT.

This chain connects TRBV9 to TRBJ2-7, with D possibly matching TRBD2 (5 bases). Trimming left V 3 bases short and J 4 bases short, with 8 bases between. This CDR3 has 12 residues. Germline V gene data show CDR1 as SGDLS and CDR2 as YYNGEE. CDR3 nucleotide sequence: TGTGCCAGCAGCGGAGAGGGTTACGAGCAGTACTTC. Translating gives CASSGEGYEQYF.

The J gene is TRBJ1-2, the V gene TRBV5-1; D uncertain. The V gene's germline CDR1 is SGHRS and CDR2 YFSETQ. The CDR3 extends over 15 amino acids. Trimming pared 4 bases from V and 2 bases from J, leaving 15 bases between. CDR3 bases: TGCGCCAGCAGCCCTCGGACCTCGGGGAACTATGGCTACACCTTC. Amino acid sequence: CASSPRTSGNYGYTF.

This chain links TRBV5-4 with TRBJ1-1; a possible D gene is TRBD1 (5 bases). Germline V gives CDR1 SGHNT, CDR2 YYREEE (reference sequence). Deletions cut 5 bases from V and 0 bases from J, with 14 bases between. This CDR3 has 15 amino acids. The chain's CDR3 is CASSIFDSLNTEAFF. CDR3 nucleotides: TGTGCCAGCAGTATCTTCGACAGCTTGAACACTGAAGCTTTCTTT.

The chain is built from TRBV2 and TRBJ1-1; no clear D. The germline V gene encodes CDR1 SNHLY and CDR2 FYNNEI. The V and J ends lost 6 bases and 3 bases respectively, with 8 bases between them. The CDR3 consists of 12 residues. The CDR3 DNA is TGTGCCAGCAGCGCTTTAGACACTGAAGCTTTCTTT. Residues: CASSALDTEAFF.

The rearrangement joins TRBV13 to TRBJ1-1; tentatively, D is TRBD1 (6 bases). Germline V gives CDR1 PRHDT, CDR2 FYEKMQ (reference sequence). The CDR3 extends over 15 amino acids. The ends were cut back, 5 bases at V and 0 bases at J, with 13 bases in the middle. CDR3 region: CASSTPTGMNTEAFF. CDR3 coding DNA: TGTGCCAGCAGCACCCCGACAGGAATGAACACTGAAGCTTTCTTT.

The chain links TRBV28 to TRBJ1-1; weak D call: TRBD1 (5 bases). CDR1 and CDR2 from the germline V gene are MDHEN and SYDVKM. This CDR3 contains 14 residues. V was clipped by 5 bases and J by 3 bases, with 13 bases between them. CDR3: CASSLPGGYTEAFF. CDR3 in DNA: TGTGCCAGCAGTCTCCCCGGGGGTTACACTGAAGCTTTCTTT.

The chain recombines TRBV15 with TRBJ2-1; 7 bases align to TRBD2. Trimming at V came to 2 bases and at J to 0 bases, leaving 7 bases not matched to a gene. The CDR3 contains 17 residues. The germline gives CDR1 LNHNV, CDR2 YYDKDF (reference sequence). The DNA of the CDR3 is TGTGCCACCAGCAGAAAGAGCGGGGATAGCTCCTACAATGAGCAGTTCTTC. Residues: CATSRKSGDSSYNEQFF. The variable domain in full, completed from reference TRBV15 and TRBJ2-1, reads DAMVIQNPRYQVTQFGKPVTLSCSQTLNHNVMYWYQQKSSQAPKLLFHYYDKDFNNEADTPDNFQSRRPNTSFCFLDIRSPGLGDTAMYLCATSRKSGDSSYNEQFFGPGTRLTVL.

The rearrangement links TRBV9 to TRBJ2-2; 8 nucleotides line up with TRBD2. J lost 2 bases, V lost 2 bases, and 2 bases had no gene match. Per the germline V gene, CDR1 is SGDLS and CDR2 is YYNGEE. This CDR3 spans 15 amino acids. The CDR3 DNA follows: TGTGCCAGCAGCGTCACTAGCGGAAACACCGGGGAGCTGTTTTTT. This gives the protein CASSVTSGNTGELFF.

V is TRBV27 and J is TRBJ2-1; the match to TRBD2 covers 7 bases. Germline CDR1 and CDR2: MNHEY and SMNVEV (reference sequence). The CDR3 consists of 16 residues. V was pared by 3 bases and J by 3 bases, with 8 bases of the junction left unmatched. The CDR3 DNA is TGTGCCAGCAGTTTGGGTTGGGGCGGGAGCTACAATGAGCAGTTCTTC. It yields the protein CASSLGWGGSYNEQFF.